The subject of this entry is one T cell receptor beta chain. Unmatched junction bases numbered 5, after V lost 5 bases and J lost 4 bases. The CDR3 is 14 residues long. Germline CDR1 is SGHTA and CDR2 is FQGNSA. The entry originates in a study of blood T cell repertoires in COVID-19. Study background: Both acute and convalescent COVID-19 samples were obtained from the United States, Italy and Spain. The analysed material was cDNA or gDNA that came from T cells, B-cell-depleted T cells, or PBMCs.

The authors' processing: Nucleated cell counts were estimated from reference gene primer amplification. Profiled with immunoSEQ multiplex PCR; TCRdb holds only in-frame clones, not every one. V and J calls and clone size follow that table, whereas D and trimming were derived from the DNA. The table shows over 100,000 clones, with about nine tenths occurring only once. This receptor was obtained from a man aged 35 to 55 with acute or convalescent COVID-19. Sequencing used peripheral blood. V gene TRBV7-2 combines with J gene TRBJ1-5; TRBD1 agrees at 7 bases. CDR3 DNA sequence: TGTGCCAGCAGCACGACAGGGACAAATCAGCCCCAGCATTTT. It encodes CASSTTGTNQPQHF.